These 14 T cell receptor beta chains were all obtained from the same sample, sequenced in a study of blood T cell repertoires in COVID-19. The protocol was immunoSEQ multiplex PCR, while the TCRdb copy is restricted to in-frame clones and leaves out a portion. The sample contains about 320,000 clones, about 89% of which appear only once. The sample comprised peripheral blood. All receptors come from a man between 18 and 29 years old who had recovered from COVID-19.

For the CDR3, the DNA is TGTGCCAGCTCGCTGGCGACAGGGAACTCTGGAAACACCATATATTTT. Amino acids: CASSLATGNSGNTIYF. The chain combines TRBV18 with TRBJ1-3; the match to TRBD1 covers 7 bases. CDR3 size: 16 residues. The V and J ends lost 6 bases and 0 bases, in that order; junction bases with no gene match: 8. Germline-derived CDR1 and CDR2 are KGHSH and LQKENI.

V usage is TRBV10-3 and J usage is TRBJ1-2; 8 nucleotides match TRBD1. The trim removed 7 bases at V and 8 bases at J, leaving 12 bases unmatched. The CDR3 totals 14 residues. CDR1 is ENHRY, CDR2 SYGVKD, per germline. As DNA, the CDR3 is TGTGCCATCACCCCAGGGCAGGGGGCGCTGGGCTACACCTTC. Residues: CAITPGQGALGYTF.

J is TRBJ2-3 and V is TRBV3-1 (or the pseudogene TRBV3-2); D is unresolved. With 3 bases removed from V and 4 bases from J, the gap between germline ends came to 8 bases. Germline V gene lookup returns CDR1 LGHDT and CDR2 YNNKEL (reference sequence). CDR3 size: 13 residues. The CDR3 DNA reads TGTGCCAGCAGCCATTCCCCCTCAGATACGCAGTATTTT. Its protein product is CASSHSPSDTQYF.

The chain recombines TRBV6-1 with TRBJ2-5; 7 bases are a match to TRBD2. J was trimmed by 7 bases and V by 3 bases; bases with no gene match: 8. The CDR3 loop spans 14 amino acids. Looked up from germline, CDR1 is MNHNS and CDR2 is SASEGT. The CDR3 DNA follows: TGTGCCAGCAGTGAGGTCCGGTCGGGGGGGACCCAGTACTTC. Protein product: CASSEVRSGGTQYF.

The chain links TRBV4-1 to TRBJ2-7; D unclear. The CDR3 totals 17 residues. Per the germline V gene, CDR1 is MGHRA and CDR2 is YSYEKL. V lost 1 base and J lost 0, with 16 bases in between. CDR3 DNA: TGCGCCAGCAGCCAAGTGATGGGCCGACGAAGCTCCTACGAGCAGTACTTC. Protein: CASSQVMGRRSSYEQYF.

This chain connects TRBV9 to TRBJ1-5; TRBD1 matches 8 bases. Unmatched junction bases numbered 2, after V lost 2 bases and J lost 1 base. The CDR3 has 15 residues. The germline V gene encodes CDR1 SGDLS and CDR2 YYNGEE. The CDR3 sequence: CASSVTGESNQPQHF. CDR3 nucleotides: TGTGCCAGCAGCGTGACAGGGGAGAGCAATCAGCCCCAGCATTTT.

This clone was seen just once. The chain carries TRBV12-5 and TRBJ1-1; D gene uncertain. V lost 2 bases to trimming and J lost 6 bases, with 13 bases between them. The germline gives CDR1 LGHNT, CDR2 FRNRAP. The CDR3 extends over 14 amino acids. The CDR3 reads CASGLNRASPEAFF. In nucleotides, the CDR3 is TGTGCTAGTGGTTTGAACCGTGCGAGCCCTGAAGCTTTCTTT.

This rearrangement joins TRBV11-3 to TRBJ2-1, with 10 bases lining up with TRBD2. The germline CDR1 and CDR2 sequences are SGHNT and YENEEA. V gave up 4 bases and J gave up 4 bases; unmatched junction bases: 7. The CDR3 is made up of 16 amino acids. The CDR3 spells CASSSGLAENYNEQFF. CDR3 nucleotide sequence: TGTGCCAGCAGCTCCGGACTAGCGGAAAATTACAATGAGCAGTTCTTC. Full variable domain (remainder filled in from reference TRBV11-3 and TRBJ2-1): EAGVVQSPRYKIIEKKQPVAFWCNPISGHNTLYWYLQNLGQGPELLIRYENEEAVDDSQLPKDRFSAERLKGVDSTLKIQPAELGDSAVYLCASSSGLAENYNEQFFGPGTRLTVL.

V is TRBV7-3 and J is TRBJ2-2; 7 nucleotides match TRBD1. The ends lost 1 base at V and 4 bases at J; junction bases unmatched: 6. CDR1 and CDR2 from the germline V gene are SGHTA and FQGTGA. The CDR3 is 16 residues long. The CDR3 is CASSLIGTVSTGELFF. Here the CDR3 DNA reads TGTGCCAGCAGCTTAATTGGGACAGTCTCCACCGGGGAGCTGTTTTTT.

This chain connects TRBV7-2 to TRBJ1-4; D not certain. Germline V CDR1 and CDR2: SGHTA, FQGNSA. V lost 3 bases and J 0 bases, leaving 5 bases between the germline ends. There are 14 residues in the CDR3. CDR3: CASSFGATNEKLFF. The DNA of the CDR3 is TGTGCCAGCAGCTTCGGGGCAACTAATGAAAAACTGTTTTTT. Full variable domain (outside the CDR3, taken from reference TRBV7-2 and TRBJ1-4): GAGVSQSPSNKVTEKGKDVELRCDPISGHTALYWYRQSLGQGLEFLIYFQGNSAPDKSGLPSDRFSAERTGGSVSTLTIQRTQQEDSAVYLCASSFGATNEKLFFGSGTQLSVL.

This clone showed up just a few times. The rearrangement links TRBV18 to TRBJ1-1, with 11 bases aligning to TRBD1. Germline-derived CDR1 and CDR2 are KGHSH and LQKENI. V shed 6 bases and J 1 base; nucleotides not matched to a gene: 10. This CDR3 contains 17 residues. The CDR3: CASSPNPGQGANTEAFF. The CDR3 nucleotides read TGTGCCAGCTCGCCTAATCCCGGACAGGGGGCGAACACTGAAGCTTTCTTT.

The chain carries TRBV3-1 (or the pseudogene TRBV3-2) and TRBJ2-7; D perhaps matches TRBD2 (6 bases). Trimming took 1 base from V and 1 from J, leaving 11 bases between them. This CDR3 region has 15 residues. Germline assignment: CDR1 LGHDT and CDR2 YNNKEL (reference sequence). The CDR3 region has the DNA TGTGCCAGCAGCCAAGCATGGGGGGAATCCTACGAGCAGTACTTC. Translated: CASSQAWGESYEQYF.

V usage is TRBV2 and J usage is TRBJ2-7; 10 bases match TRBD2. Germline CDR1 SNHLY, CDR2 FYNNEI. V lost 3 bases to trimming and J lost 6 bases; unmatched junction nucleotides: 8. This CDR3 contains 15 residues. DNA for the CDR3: TGTGCCAGCAGTGAGGAGCTAGCGGGAGACGGCGAGCAGTACTTC. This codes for CASSEELAGDGEQYF. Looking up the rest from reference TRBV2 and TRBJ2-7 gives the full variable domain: EPEVTQTPSHQVTQMGQEVILRCVPISNHLYFYWYRQILGQKVEFLVSFYNNEISEKSEIFDDQFSVERPDGSNFTLKIRSTKLEDSAMYFCASSEELAGDGEQYFGPGTRLTVT.

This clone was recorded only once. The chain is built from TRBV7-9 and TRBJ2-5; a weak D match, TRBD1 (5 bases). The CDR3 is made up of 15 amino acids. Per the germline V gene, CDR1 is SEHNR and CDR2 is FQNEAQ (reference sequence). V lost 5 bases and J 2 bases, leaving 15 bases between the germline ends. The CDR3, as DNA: TGTGCCAGCAGCCCAAGCGTAGACAGACAAGAGACCCAGTACTTC. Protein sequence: CASSPSVDRQETQYF.